This T cell receptor (beta chain) was obtained from a study of blood T cells in healthy people across ages. Notes on the study in general: Greater diversity and more naive CD4+ cells were seen in long-lived donors than in aged donors.

A second PCR of roughly 7 to 11 cycles used a sample-barcoded 5' primer and a J-beta primer mix. Each TCR beta cDNA got a 12-nucleotide random molecular identifier. TCRdb ran MiXCR on the 5' RACE reads and lists one entry per CDR3 protein. The sample holds hundreds of thousands of distinct CDR3 sequences, approximately 30% seen once. As concerns this clonotype: The antigen is unknown.

Germline-derived CDR1 and CDR2 are DFQATT and SNEGSKA (reference sequence). The CDR3 sequence is 15 residues long. Between the trimmed V and J ends, which lost 5 bases and 3 bases, there was a span of 20 bases. The chain couples TRBV20-1 to TRBJ2-7, with D possibly matching TRBD2 (5 bases). The sequenced sample was blood. The receptor was isolated from an elderly woman in good health. In nucleotides, the CDR3 is TGCAGTGCTGAGAAGACCCTGGGCCGGGACTACGAGCAGTACTTC. Translating gives CSAEKTLGRDYEQYF.